What follows are 27 T cell receptor beta chains derived from one specimen sequenced in a study of T cell responses to AZD1222 COVID-19 vaccine. Measured with immunoSEQ multiplex PCR; TCRdb has only the in-frame clones, and not every one. The sample yields approximately 150,000 clones, over 90% seen once. The sample in question was peripheral blood, obtained on day 0 of AZD1222 vaccination. Receptors were obtained from an adult in good health.

The chain carries TRBV9 and TRBJ2-1; 11 nucleotides match TRBD2. CDR3 length: 18 amino acids. J lost 7 bases, V lost 4 bases, and 16 bases had no gene match. Per the germline V gene, CDR1 is SGDLS and CDR2 is YYNGEE. CDR3 DNA: TGTGCCAGCAGCCCTAAACTTAGCGGGAGGGCCGCAGAGAATGAGCAGTTCTTC. Its translation: CASSPKLSGRAAENEQFF.

The V and J genes are TRBV5-4 and TRBJ1-4; 9 bases are shared with TRBD1. The CDR3 covers 16 residues. The trim removed 4 bases at V and 7 bases at J, leaving 11 bases unmatched. Germline V lookup: CDR1 SGHNT, CDR2 YYREEE (reference sequence). The CDR3 sequence is CASSGERQGEPEKLFF. The CDR3 DNA is TGTGCCAGCAGCGGAGAGCGACAGGGGGAACCTGAAAAACTGTTTTTT. Complete variable domain (other parts from reference TRBV5-4 and TRBJ1-4): ETGVTQSPTHLIKTRGQQVTLRCSSQSGHNTVSWYQQALGQGPQFIFQYYREEENGRGNFPPRFSGLQFPNYSSELNVNALELDDSALYLCASSGERQGEPEKLFFGSGTQLSVL.

V usage is TRBV28 and J usage is TRBJ1-4, with D tentatively TRBD1 (5 bases). Germline loops: CDR1 MDHEN, CDR2 SYDVKM. The CDR3 contains 13 residues. V was cut by 7 bases and J by 7 bases, with 13 bases left in between. For the CDR3, the DNA is TGTGCCAGCATCGGGGCGGGTGGTGAAAAACTGTTTTTT. It codes for CASIGAGGEKLFF.

CDR3 DNA sequence: TGCGCCAGCAGCTTGGGGGCAGCCTCTGGAAACACCATATATTTT. Protein product: CASSLGAASGNTIYF. The gene calls are TRBV5-1 and TRBJ1-3; D remains ambiguous. Germline V gives CDR1 SGHRS, CDR2 YFSETQ. The CDR3 is made up of 15 amino acids. V was cut by 0 bases and J by 0 bases, with 7 bases left in between.

The chain combines TRBV27 with TRBJ1-1, with 11 bases matching TRBD1. The CDR3 is made up of 15 amino acids. V gave up 6 bases and J gave up 0 bases; unmatched junction bases: 3. CDR1 and CDR2 (germline): MNHEY, SMNVEV (reference sequence). CDR3 in amino acids: CASRGQGGMNTEAFF. In nucleotides, the CDR3 is TGTGCCAGCAGGGGACAGGGGGGAATGAACACTGAAGCTTTCTTT.

The rearrangement links TRBV7-2 to TRBJ2-7, with 10 nucleotides matching TRBD2. V lost 3 bases and J lost 6; bases outside the gene matches: 11. This CDR3 has 16 amino acids. Germline V lookup: CDR1 SGHTA, CDR2 FQGNSA. CDR3 residues: CASSFASGGVTGEQYF. The CDR3, as DNA: TGTGCCAGCAGCTTCGCTAGCGGGGGTGTAACTGGCGAGCAGTACTTC.

This clone was recorded once. The V and J genes are TRBV13 and TRBJ2-3, with 10 bases aligning to TRBD2. Looked up from germline, CDR1 is PRHDT and CDR2 is FYEKMQ (reference sequence). With 8 bases clipped from V and 3 bases from J, the junction kept 5 bases outside the gene matches. The CDR3 consists of 14 residues. In nucleotides, the CDR3 is TGTGCCAGCTCCACTAGCGGGGTTACAGATACGCAGTATTTT. Protein product: CASSTSGVTDTQYF.

The chain couples TRBV29-1 to TRBJ1-2, with D tentatively TRBD1 (6 bases). V lost 6 bases, J lost 1 base, and 18 bases lay in between. Germline V gene sequence: CDR1 SQVTM, CDR2 ANQGSEA. The CDR3 extends over 15 amino acids. CDR3 sequence: CSVPDRVENNYGYTF. The CDR3 DNA reads as TGCAGCGTCCCGGACAGAGTGGAAAATAACTATGGCTACACCTTC.

CDR3 residues: CASSFRVSTDTQYF. As DNA, the CDR3 is TGTGCCAGCAGCTTTCGGGTTTCCACAGATACGCAGTATTTT. The chain uses TRBV7-8 and TRBJ2-3; D remains unclear. V lost 3 bases, J lost 2 bases, and 9 bases lay in between. The V gene's germline CDR1 is SGHVS and CDR2 FQNEAQ. The CDR3 runs to 14 residues.

The chain is built from TRBV11-2 and TRBJ1-1; D is unresolved. Trimming removed 3 bases from V and 2 bases from J, with 7 bases in between. Looked up from germline, CDR1 is SGHAT and CDR2 is FQNNGV. The CDR3 runs 13 residues. In DNA form, the CDR3 reads TGTGCCAGCAGCTTTGCCAGTAACACTGAAGCTTTCTTT. As protein: CASSFASNTEAFF.

The chain combines TRBV25-1 with TRBJ2-5; either TRBD1 or TRBD2 may fit D (5 bases each). This CDR3 comprises 16 residues. The germline CDR1 and CDR2 sequences are MGHDK and SYGVNS. Trimming took off 1 base at V and 4 bases at J, with 16 bases between the two ends. CDR3 sequence: CASSEFKGTLGETQYF. The CDR3 coding sequence is TGTGCCAGCAGTGAATTCAAAGGGACCTTGGGAGAGACCCAGTACTTC. The full variable domain, rest sourced from reference TRBV25-1 and TRBJ2-5, is EADIYQTPRYLVIGTGKKITLECSQTMGHDKMYWYQQDPGMELHLIHYSYGVNSTEKGDLSSESTVSRIRTEHFPLTLESARPSHTSQYLCASSEFKGTLGETQYFGPGTRLLVL.

V gene TRBV5-1 combines with J gene TRBJ1-4, with D perhaps TRBD1 (5 bases). V dropped 0 bases and J dropped 6 bases, with 27 bases sitting between them. Germline V CDR1 and CDR2: SGHRS, YFSETQ. This CDR3 comprises 20 residues. The CDR3 DNA follows: TGCGCCAGCAGCTTGGTCCAGCAGGGTACTTTCCGAGCCGGGGATGAAAAACTGTTTTTT. Protein sequence: CASSLVQQGTFRAGDEKLFF.

The J gene is TRBJ1-2, the V gene TRBV9, with D unresolved. Germline V gives CDR1 SGDLS, CDR2 YYNGEE. Trimming cost V 5 bases and J 0 bases, with 5 bases left between them. The CDR3 has 12 residues. This CDR3 reads CASSPTNYGYTF. The CDR3 region has the DNA TGTGCCAGCAGTCCTACTAACTATGGCTACACCTTC. Using reference TRBV9 and TRBJ1-2 for the parts outside the CDR3, the full variable domain is DSGVTQTPKHLITATGQRVTLRCSPRSGDLSVYWYQQSLDQGLQFLIQYYNGEERAKGNILERFSAQQFPDLHSELNLSSLELGDSALYFCASSPTNYGYTFGSGTRLTVV.

The table lists this clone with a count of one. This chain connects TRBV18 to TRBJ2-2, with a weak D call TRBD2 (6 bases). The V gene's germline CDR1 is KGHSH and CDR2 LQKENI. Trimming took off 6 bases at V and 3 bases at J, with 14 bases between the two ends. The CDR3 contains 15 residues. This CDR3 reads CASSQSTGDTGELFF. The CDR3 coding sequence is TGTGCCAGCTCTCAAAGCACGGGGGACACCGGGGAGCTGTTTTTT.

The chain is built from TRBV19 and TRBJ1-1; unclear D gene. The length of the CDR3 is 15 residues. Germline values: CDR1 LNHDA, CDR2 SQIVND (reference sequence). Trimming cost V 3 bases and J 5 bases, with 16 bases left between them. The CDR3 sequence: CASSIYVWILTEAFF. CDR3 nucleotides: TGTGCCAGTAGTATCTATGTATGGATACTTACTGAAGCTTTCTTT. Drawing the rest from reference TRBV19 and TRBJ1-1, the complete variable domain is DGGITQSPKYLFRKEGQNVTLSCEQNLNHDAMYWYRQDPGQGLRLIYYSQIVNDFQKGDIAEGYSVSREKKESFPLTVTSAQKNPTAFYLCASSIYVWILTEAFFGQGTRLTVV.

This rearrangement joins TRBV7-2 to TRBJ2-1; D is ambiguous. The CDR3 is made up of 12 amino acids. The V end was cut by 5 bases, the J end by 6 bases, with 8 bases between. Germline-derived CDR1 and CDR2 are SGHTA and FQGNSA. The DNA for the CDR3 is TGTGCCAGCAGCCTGCCTGTCAATGAGCAGTTCTTC. Translated, it gives CASSLPVNEQFF.

This clone was seen just once. The rearrangement joins TRBV29-1 to TRBJ1-2, with unresolved D. The germline gives CDR1 SQVTM, CDR2 ANQGSEA. V lost 6 bases and J 6 bases, leaving 11 bases between the germline ends. The CDR3 runs 11 residues. The CDR3 is CSVLGSDGYTF. The CDR3 DNA is TGCAGCGTCTTAGGGAGCGATGGCTACACCTTC.

The chain uses TRBV6-5 and TRBJ2-1, with 10 bases matching TRBD1. V dropped 4 bases and J dropped 8; count of bases not matched to a gene: 8. The CDR3 runs 15 residues. In germline, CDR1 is MNHEY, CDR2 SVGAGI. The CDR3 region has the DNA TGTGCCAGCAGTTCGACAGGGGGCAGTTTTCATGAGCAGTTCTTC. It is translated as CASSSTGGSFHEQFF.

CDR3 residues: CAISDVQGGTEAFF. The CDR3 DNA sequence: TGTGCCATCAGTGATGTGCAGGGGGGCACTGAAGCTTTCTTT. The chain employs TRBV10-3 and TRBJ1-1, with 7 positions matching TRBD1. The junction had 5 bases not matched to a gene; V was cut back by 3 bases and J by 4 bases. This CDR3 region has 14 residues. Germline V gene data show CDR1 as ENHRY and CDR2 as SYGVKD.

In this sample, this clone turned up a few times. CDR3 region: CASRDGDQRSPLHF. CDR3 DNA sequence: TGTGCCAGCAGGGACGGGGACCAACGCTCACCCCTCCACTTT. V usage is TRBV2 and J usage is TRBJ1-6, with D possibly being TRBD1 (5 bases). The germline CDR1 and CDR2 sequences are SNHLY and FYNNEI. V lost 6 bases, J lost 10 bases, and 16 bases lay in between. The CDR3 spans 14 residues.

This chain links TRBV9 with TRBJ2-7; no reliable D call. V lost 5 bases, J lost 5 bases, and 20 bases lay in between. The CDR3 has 15 residues. Germline values: CDR1 SGDLS, CDR2 YYNGEE. CDR3 nucleotides: TGTGCCAGCAGTCCCACGGACCGAAAACCCGACGAGCAGTACTTC. The encoded protein is CASSPTDRKPDEQYF. Looking up the rest from reference TRBV9 and TRBJ2-7 gives the full variable domain: DSGVTQTPKHLITATGQRVTLRCSPRSGDLSVYWYQQSLDQGLQFLIQYYNGEERAKGNILERFSAQQFPDLHSELNLSSLELGDSALYFCASSPTDRKPDEQYFGPGTRLTVT.

The J gene is TRBJ1-4, the V gene TRBV4-1; D not resolved. Germline V gene sequence: CDR1 MGHRA, CDR2 YSYEKL. Trimming stripped 0 bases from V and 7 bases from J, with 15 bases between. This CDR3 is built from 16 residues. DNA of the CDR3: TGCGCCAGCAGCCAAGAAGGCACTGTGGGCGGTGAAAAACTGTTTTTT. Its translation is CASSQEGTVGGEKLFF.

This clone was seen a single time. The rearrangement links TRBV24-1 to TRBJ1-4; the D gene is possibly TRBD1 (5 bases). V gave up 4 bases and J gave up 5 bases, with 10 bases separating them. Per the germline V gene, CDR1 is KGHDR and CDR2 is SFDVKD. CDR3 size: 14 residues. As DNA, the CDR3 is TGTGCCACCAGTGACCGCGGGACGAATGAAAAACTGTTTTTT. Translated, it gives CATSDRGTNEKLFF.

V usage is TRBV10-1 and J usage is TRBJ2-7; maybe TRBD2 (5 bases). V was shortened by 0 bases and J by 6 bases, with 6 bases between the two germline ends. Germline loops: CDR1 WNHNN, CDR2 SYGVQD (reference sequence). The length of the CDR3 is 12 residues. The CDR3 nucleotides are TGCGCCAGCAGTGAGTCGAGGGCCGAGCAGTACTTC. This gives the protein CASSESRAEQYF.

The J gene is TRBJ2-1, the V gene TRBV10-3; 11 bases are a match to TRBD2. CDR3 length: 16 residues. Looked up from germline, CDR1 is ENHRY and CDR2 is SYGVKD. Germline trimming cut 8 bases from V and 4 bases from J; bases unmatched to any gene: 10. The CDR3 loop is CAIGIGTSGSYNEQFF. CDR3 DNA: TGTGCCATCGGCATCGGTACTAGCGGGAGTTACAATGAGCAGTTCTTC.

The chain uses TRBV11-3 and TRBJ2-2, with 7 bases that match TRBD2. V shed 1 base, J shed 4 bases, and the junction held 6 bases outside the gene matches. Germline CDR1 and CDR2: SGHNT and YENEEA. The CDR3 spans 16 residues. DNA for the CDR3: TGTGCCAGCAGCTTAGGGTCGGGAGGTGGCACCGGGGAGCTGTTTTTT. Amino acids: CASSLGSGGGTGELFF.

This clone was found a few times. In DNA form, the CDR3 reads TGTGCCAGCAGTGAAAGGGGGAGAGGTCAGCCCCAGCATTTT. Its protein product is CASSERGRGQPQHF. The rearrangement joins TRBV6-1 to TRBJ1-5, with D maybe TRBD1 (6 bases). The CDR3 runs to 14 residues. Between the trimmed V and J ends, which lost 2 bases and 6 bases, there was a span of 11 bases. Germline V lookup: CDR1 MNHNS, CDR2 SASEGT.